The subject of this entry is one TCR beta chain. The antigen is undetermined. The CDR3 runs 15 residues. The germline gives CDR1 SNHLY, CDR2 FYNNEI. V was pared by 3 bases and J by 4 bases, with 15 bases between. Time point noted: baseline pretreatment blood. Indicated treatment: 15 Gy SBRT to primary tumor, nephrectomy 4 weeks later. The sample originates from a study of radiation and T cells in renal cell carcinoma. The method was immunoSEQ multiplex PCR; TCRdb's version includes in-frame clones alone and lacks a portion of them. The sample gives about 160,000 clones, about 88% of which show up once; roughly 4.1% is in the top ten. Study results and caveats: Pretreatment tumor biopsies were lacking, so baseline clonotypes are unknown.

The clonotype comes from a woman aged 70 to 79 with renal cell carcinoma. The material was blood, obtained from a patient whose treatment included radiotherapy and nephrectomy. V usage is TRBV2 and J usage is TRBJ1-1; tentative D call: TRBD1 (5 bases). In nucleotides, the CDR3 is TGTGCCAGCAGTGACCTTTCGGGGCAAAGCACTGAAGCTTTCTTT. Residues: CASSDLSGQSTEAFF. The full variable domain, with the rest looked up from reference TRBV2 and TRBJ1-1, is EPEVTQTPSHQVTQMGQEVILRCVPISNHLYFYWYRQILGQKVEFLVSFYNNEISEKSEIFDDQFSVERPDGSNFTLKIRSTKLEDSAMYFCASSDLSGQSTEAFFGQGTRLTVV.